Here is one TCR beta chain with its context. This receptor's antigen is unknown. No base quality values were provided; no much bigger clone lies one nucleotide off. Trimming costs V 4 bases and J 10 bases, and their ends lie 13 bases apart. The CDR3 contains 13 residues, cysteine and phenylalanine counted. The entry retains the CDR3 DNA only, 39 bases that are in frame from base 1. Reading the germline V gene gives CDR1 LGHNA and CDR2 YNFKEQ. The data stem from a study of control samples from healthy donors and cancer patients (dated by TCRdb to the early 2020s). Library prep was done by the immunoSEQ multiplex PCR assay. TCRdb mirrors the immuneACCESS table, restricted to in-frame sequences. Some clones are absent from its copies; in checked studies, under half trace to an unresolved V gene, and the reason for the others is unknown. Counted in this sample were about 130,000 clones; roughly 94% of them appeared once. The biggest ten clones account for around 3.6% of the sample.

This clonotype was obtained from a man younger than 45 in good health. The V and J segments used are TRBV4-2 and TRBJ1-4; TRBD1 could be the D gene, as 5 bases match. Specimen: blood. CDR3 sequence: CASSPDGAAKLFF. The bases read TGTGCCAGCAGCCCGGACGGGGCGGCAAAACTGTTTTTT.